This is a list of T cell receptor beta chains from one sample in a study of T cell repertoires in cytomegalovirus infection. TCRdb processed the reads anew with MiXCR; each CDR3 protein has one entry. The table has approximately 150,000 distinct CDR3 sequences, 17% seen once. The sequenced sample consisted of CD8+ T cells from PBMCs. These receptors originate from a human donor in good health (CMV status not recorded). Some clones in this sample may be carry-over from other donors' samples. The CDR3 runs from the conserved cysteine through the conserved F or W. A D gene is named only where the DNA matches it firmly. Clone size is shown for a subset of rows, as once, few, many or a class of expanded clone.

V	J	D	size	DNA	CDR3
TRBV12-3/TRBV12-4	TRBJ2-7	.	many	TGTGCCAGCAGTTTAGTCCAGGAGCAGCCCCCCGAGCAGTACTTC	CASSLVQEQPPEQYF
TRBV5-5	TRBJ2-7	TRBD2	.	TGTGCCAGCAGCCTGGGGTACTCGACTAGCGGTTACGAGCAGTACTTC	CASSLGYSTSGYEQYF
TRBV20-1	TRBJ2-6	TRBD2	.	TGCAGTGCTAGCGGACTAGCCTCTGGGGCCAACGTCCTGACTTTC	CSASGLASGANVLTF
TRBV7-9	TRBJ2-5	TRBD1	.	TGTGCCAGCAGCGATCGATCGGGACAGGACCAAGAGACCCAGTACTTC	CASSDRSGQDQETQYF
TRBV7-8	TRBJ1-3	.	.	TGTGCCAGCAGCTTGACGGGGACCGGAAACACCATATATTTT	CASSLTGTGNTIYF
TRBV28	TRBJ1-1	.	.	TGTGCCAGCAGTTTGGCGGGGGTGACTTACCCTGGGGACACTGAAGCTTTCTTT	CASSLAGVTYPGDTEAFF
TRBV28	TRBJ1-5	TRBD1	few	TGTGCCAGCAGCAAAACAGGACAGGTTTTTCGTCCCCAGCATTTT	CASSKTGQVFRPQHF
TRBV4-2	TRBJ2-7	TRBD2	.	TGTGCCAGCAGCCCCGGTCGGGGCGGGAGCTACGAGCAGTACTTC	CASSPGRGGSYEQYF
TRBV6-2/TRBV6-3	TRBJ2-1	.	few	TGTGCCAGCAGGGACAGAGGTGGGGGCGTATACAATGAGCAGTTCTTC	CASRDRGGGVYNEQFF
TRBV12-3/TRBV12-4	TRBJ1-4	.	.	TGTGCCAGCAGCGGACCGCCTGAAAAACTGTTTTTT	CASSGPPEKLFF
TRBV7-9	TRBJ2-7	.	.	TGTGCCAGCAGCTTAGGCCCTATGGAGCAGTACTTC	CASSLGPMEQYF
TRBV11-2	TRBJ1-2	.	.	TGTGCCAGCAGCTTAAACTGGGGGGCAGCCACTTATGGCTACACCTTC	CASSLNWGAATYGYTF
TRBV4-3	TRBJ2-1	TRBD1	.	TGCGCCAGCAGCCACCCGGCGGACAGGGACAATGAGCAGTTCTTC	CASSHPADRDNEQFF
TRBV28	TRBJ2-7	.	.	TGTGCCACCAGTTTATGGCCCAGCTCCTACGAGCAGTACTTC	CATSLWPSSYEQYF
TRBV28	TRBJ2-5	TRBD2	few	TGTGCCAGCAGTTTATTGGGGGGGACTTCTCAAGAGACCCAGTACTTC	CASSLLGGTSQETQYF
TRBV20-1	TRBJ2-1	TRBD2	few	TGCAGTGCACTAGCGGGGGGAATCTACAATGAGCAGTTCTTC	CSALAGGIYNEQFF
TRBV29-1	TRBJ2-7	TRBD2	few	TGCAGCGTTGAAGGACTAGCGGGAGTAGACTACGAGCAGTACTTC	CSVEGLAGVDYEQYF
TRBV19	TRBJ1-2	.	.	TGTGCCAGTACCCAAAGGCATCCGAGCCCAACCCACTATGGCTACACCTTC	CASTQRHPSPTHYGYTF
TRBV7-9	TRBJ2-7	TRBD1	.	TGTGCCAGCAGCTTAGAGGGACAGGGCGACGAGCAGTACTTC	CASSLEGQGDEQYF
TRBV6-2/TRBV6-3	TRBJ2-7	TRBD1	.	TGTGCCAGCAACGACCGACAGGGTGACGAGCAGTACTTC	CASNDRQGDEQYF
TRBV7-8	TRBJ1-5	.	.	TGTGCCAGCAGCTCAAGATCCCCGGGCAATCAGCCCCAGCATTTT	CASSSRSPGNQPQHF
TRBV7-8	TRBJ2-7	TRBD2	few	TGTGCCAGCAGCTTATCCCGCGGGAGGGCCGGGTTCGTCCACGAGCAGTACTTC	CASSLSRGRAGFVHEQYF
TRBV7-3	TRBJ1-5	.	many	TGTGCCAGCAGCTCAGGGAGAAATCAGCCCCAGCATTTT	CASSSGRNQPQHF
TRBV6-1	TRBJ2-7	.	many	TGTGCCAGCAGTGACCGGGGCTACTCCTACGAGCAGTACTTC	CASSDRGYSYEQYF
TRBV29-1	TRBJ2-7	TRBD2	.	TGCAGCGTCACCAGCGAGAGTACTAGCGGGAGAAACAACGAGCAGTACTTC	CSVTSESTSGRNNEQYF
TRBV15	TRBJ2-1	TRBD2	few	TGTGCCACCAGCAGTAGCGGGGGGGCCGCGGATGAGCAGTTCTTC	CATSSSGGAADEQFF
TRBV7-9	TRBJ1-2	.	many	TGTGCCAGCAGCGATACAGGGATTTCCGTCGGCTACACCTTC	CASSDTGISVGYTF
TRBV27	TRBJ1-2	TRBD1	.	TGTGCCAGCGGGACAGGGGGCGGCGGTGGCTACACCTTC	CASGTGGGGGYTF
TRBV20-1	TRBJ2-7	.	.	TGCAGTGCCGGGACGGCGTTTTCCTACGAGCAGTACTTC	CSAGTAFSYEQYF
TRBV20-1	TRBJ2-3	.	few	TGCAGTGCTAGAGATGAGACTCCAGATACGCAGTATTTT	CSARDETPDTQYF
TRBV20-1	TRBJ2-1	.	.	TGCAGTGCTAAATCGGGCCCAGGACTGCCAGGGAGGAATGAGCAGTTCTTC	CSAKSGPGLPGRNEQFF
TRBV27	TRBJ2-1	TRBD2	.	TGTGCCAGCAGTGATCTAGCGGGGGGCTCCTACAATGAGCAGTTCTTC	CASSDLAGGSYNEQFF
TRBV7-2	TRBJ2-1	.	.	TGTGCCAGCAGCCGGACCCTGGGGGCTAGCGGATACTACAATGAGCAGTTCTTC	CASSRTLGASGYYNEQFF
TRBV5-5	TRBJ1-1	.	few	TGTGCCAGCAGCATGCAGTACAGGGCTAACGAAGCTTTCTTT	CASSMQYRANEAFF
TRBV7-2	TRBJ2-7	TRBD1	.	TGTGCCAGCAGCTTAGGGGGGACAGGGGGACCCTACGAGCAGTACTTC	CASSLGGTGGPYEQYF
TRBV7-2	TRBJ2-2	TRBD2	.	TGTGCCAGCAGCTTAAGGGCGCTAGCGGGGGGGCGGGACACCGGGGAGCTGTTTTTT	CASSLRALAGGRDTGELFF
TRBV2	TRBJ2-3	.	.	TGTGCCAGTACATGGGACACCACTACGCAGTATTTT	CASTWDTTTQYF
TRBV28	TRBJ1-1	TRBD1	few	TGTGCCAGCAGCTCAGGGGGGCCCCTGTGGGCTTTCTTT	CASSSGGPLWAFF
TRBV4-3	TRBJ2-1	.	.	TGCGCCAGCAGCCAAGATCTCGGGCTTGACAATGAGCAGTTCTTC	CASSQDLGLDNEQFF